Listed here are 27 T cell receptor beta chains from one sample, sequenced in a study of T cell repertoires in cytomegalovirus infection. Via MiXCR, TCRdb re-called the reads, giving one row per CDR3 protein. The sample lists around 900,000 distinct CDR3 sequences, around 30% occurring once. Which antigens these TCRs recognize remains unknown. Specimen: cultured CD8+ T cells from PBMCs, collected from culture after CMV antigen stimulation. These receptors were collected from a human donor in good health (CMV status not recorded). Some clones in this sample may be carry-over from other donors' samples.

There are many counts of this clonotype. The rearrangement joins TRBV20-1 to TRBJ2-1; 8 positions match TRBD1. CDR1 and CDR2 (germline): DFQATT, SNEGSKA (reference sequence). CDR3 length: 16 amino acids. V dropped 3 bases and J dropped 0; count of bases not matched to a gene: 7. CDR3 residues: CSARATGVGSYNEQFF. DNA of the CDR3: TGCAGTGCTAGGGCGACAGGGGTCGGCTCCTACAATGAGCAGTTCTTC.

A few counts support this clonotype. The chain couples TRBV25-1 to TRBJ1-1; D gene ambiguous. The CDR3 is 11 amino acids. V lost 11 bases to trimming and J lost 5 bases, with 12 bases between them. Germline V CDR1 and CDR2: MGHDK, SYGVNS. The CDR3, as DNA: TGTGCCCCCGAAGGGCGAACTGAAGCTTTCTTT. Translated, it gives CAPEGRTEAFF.

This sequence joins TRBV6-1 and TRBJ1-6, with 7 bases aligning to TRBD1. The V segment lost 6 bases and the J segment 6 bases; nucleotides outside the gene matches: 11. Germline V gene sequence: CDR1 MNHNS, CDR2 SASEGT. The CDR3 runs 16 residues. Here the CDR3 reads CASRAREGQVNSPLHF. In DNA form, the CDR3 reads TGTGCCAGCAGAGCCAGAGAAGGACAGGTTAATTCACCCCTCCACTTT.

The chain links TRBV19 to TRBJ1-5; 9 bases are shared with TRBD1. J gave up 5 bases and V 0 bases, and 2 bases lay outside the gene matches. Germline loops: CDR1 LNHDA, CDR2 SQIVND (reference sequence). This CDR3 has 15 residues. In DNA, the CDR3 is TGTGCCAGTAGTATAGAGGGACAGGGAGATCAGCCCCAGCATTTT. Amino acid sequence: CASSIEGQGDQPQHF.

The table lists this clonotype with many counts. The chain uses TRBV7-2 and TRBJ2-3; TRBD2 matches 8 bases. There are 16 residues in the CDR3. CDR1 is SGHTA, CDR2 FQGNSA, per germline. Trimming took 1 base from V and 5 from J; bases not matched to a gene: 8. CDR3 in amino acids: CASSLESGGRGDTQYF. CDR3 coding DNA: TGTGCCAGCAGCTTAGAGAGCGGGGGCCGGGGAGATACGCAGTATTTT.

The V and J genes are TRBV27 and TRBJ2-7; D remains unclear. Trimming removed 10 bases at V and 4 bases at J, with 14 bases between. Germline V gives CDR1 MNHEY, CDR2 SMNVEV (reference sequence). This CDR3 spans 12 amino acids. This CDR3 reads CATTLAPYEQYV. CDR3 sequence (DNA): TGTGCCACCACCCTGGCCCCTTACGAGCAGTACGTC.

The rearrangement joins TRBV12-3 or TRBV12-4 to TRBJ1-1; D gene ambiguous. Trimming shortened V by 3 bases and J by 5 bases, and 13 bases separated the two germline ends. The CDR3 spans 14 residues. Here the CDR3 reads CASSFTALGTEAFF. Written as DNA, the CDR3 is TGTGCCAGCAGTTTTACGGCTCTAGGGACTGAAGCTTTCTTT.

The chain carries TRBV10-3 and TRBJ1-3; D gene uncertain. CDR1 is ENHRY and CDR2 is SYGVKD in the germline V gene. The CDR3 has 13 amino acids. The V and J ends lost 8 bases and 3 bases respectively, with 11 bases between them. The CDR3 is CAIGEGDGNTIYF. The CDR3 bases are TGTGCCATCGGAGAGGGAGATGGAAACACCATATATTTT.

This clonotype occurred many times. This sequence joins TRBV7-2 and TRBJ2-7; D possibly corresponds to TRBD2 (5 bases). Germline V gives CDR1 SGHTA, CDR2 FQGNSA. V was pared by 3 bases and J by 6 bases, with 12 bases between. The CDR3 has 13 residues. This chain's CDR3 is CASSFHPEAEQYF. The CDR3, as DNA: TGTGCCAGCAGCTTCCACCCGGAGGCCGAGCAGTACTTC.

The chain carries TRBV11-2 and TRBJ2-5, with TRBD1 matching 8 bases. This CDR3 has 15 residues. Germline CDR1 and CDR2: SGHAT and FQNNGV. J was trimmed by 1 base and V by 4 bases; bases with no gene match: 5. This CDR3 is CASSYGTGLQETQYF. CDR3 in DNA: TGTGCCAGCAGCTACGGGACAGGACTCCAAGAGACCCAGTACTTC.

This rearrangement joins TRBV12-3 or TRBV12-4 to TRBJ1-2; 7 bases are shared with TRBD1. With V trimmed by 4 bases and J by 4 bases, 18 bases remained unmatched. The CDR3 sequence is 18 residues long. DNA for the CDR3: TGTGCCAGCAGTTCGAATGGGGGACAGCCTTTTCCAGGCTATGGCTACACCTTC. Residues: CASSSNGGQPFPGYGYTF.

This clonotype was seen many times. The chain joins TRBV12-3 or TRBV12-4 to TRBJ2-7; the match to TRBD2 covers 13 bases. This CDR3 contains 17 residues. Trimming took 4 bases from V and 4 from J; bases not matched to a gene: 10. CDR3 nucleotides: TGTGCCAGCAGTTCCTCTTCGGGACTAGCGGGGCTATACGAGCAGTACTTC. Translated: CASSSSSGLAGLYEQYF.

The CDR3 sequence: CASSYYGGYGGILDTQYF. Written as DNA, the CDR3 is TGTGCCAGCAGTTACTATGGGGGTTACGGGGGAATTTTGGATACGCAGTATTTT. This chain links TRBV6-5 with TRBJ2-3; tentatively, D is TRBD2 (6 bases). Between the trimmed V and J ends, which lost 1 base and 6 bases, there was a span of 23 bases. Germline loops: CDR1 MNHEY, CDR2 SVGAGI. There are 18 residues in the CDR3.

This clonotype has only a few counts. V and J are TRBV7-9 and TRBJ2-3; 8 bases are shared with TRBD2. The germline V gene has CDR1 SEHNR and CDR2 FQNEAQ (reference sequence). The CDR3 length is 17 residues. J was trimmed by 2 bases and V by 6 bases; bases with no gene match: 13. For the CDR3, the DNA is TGTGCCAGCAGTCCCCCGGGGGGGAGCCCGGACACAGATACGCAGTATTTT. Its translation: CASSPPGGSPDTDTQYF.

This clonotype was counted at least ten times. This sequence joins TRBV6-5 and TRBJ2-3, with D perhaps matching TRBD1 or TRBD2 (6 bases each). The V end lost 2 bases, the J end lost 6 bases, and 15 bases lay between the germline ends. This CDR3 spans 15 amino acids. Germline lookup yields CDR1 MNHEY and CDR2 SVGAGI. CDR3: CASSYGGRWFDTQYF. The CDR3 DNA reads TGTGCCAGCAGTTACGGGGGGCGCTGGTTCGATACGCAGTATTTT.

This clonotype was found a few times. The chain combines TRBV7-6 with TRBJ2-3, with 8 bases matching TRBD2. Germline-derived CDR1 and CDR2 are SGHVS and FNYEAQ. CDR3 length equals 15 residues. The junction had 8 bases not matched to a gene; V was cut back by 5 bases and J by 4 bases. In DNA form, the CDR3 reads TGTGCCAGCAGCCCCCGGGGGGGGGGCGCAGATACGCAGTATTTT. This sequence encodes CASSPRGGGADTQYF.

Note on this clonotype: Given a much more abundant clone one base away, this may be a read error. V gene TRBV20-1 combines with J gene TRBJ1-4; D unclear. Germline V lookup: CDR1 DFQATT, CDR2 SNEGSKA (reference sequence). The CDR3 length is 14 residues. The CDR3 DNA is TGCAGTGCTAGCTTTAAAGTACGAGTTGAAAAACCGTTTTTT. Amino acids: CSASFKVRVEKPFF.

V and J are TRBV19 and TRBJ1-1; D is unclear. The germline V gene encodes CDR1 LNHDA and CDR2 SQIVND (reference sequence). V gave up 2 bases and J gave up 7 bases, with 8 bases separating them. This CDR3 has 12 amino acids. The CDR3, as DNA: TGTGCCAGTAGTATATGGGCAGATGAAGCTTTCTTT. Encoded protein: CASSIWADEAFF.

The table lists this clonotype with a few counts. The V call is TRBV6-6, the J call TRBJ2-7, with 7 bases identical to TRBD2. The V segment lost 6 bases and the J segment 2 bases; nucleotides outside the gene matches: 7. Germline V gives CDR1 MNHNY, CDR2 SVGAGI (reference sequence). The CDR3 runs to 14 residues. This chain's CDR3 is CASRGLVMAYEQYF. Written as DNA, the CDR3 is TGTGCCAGCAGAGGACTAGTAATGGCCTACGAGCAGTACTTC.

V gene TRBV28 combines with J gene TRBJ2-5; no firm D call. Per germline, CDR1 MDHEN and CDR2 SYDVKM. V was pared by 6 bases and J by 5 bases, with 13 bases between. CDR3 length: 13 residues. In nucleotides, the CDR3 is TGTGCCAGCAGAAGGGCCGGCGTGGAGACCCAGTACTTC. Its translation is CASRRAGVETQYF.

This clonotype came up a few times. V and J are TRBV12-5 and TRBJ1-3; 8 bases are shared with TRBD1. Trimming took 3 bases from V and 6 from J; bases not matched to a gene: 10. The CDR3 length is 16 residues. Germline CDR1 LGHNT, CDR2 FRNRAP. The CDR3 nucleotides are TGTGCTAGTGGTTTAAAACCCGGGACAGGATCAAACACCATATATTTT. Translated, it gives CASGLKPGTGSNTIYF. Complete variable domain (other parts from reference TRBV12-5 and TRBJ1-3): DARVTQTPRHKVTEMGQEVTMRCQPILGHNTVFWYRQTMMQGLELLAYFRNRAPLDDSGMPKDRFSAEMPDATLATLKIQPSEPRDSAVYFCASGLKPGTGSNTIYFGEGSWLTVV.

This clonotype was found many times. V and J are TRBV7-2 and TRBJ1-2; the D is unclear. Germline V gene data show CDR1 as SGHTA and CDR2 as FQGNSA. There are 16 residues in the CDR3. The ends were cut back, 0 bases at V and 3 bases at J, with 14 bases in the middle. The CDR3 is CASSLAPNPWDYGYTF. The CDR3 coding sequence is TGTGCCAGCAGCTTAGCGCCGAATCCTTGGGACTATGGCTACACCTTC.

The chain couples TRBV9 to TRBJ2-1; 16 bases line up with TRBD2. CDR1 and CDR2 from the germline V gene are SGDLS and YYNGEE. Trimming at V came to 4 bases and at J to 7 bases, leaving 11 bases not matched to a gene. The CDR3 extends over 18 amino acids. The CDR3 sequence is CASSPMGLAGGPKNEQFF. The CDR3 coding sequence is TGTGCCAGCAGCCCCATGGGACTAGCGGGGGGGCCTAAGAATGAGCAGTTCTTC.

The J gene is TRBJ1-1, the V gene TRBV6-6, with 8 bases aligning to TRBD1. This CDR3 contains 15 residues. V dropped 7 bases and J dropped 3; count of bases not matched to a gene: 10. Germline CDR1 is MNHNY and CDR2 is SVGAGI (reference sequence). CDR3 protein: CASIWTGRKDTEAFF. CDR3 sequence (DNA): TGTGCCAGCATTTGGACAGGGAGGAAGGACACTGAAGCTTTCTTT.

The CDR3 is CASSAGEATYNEQFF. The CDR3 region has the DNA TGTGCCAGCAGCGCAGGAGAGGCGACCTACAATGAGCAGTTCTTC. The V gene is TRBV9, the J gene TRBJ2-1, with unresolved D. The length of the CDR3 is 15 residues. Per the germline V gene, CDR1 is SGDLS and CDR2 is YYNGEE. Trimming took 3 bases from V and 2 from J, leaving 12 bases between them. Looking up the rest from reference TRBV9 and TRBJ2-1 gives the full variable domain: DSGVTQTPKHLITATGQRVTLRCSPRSGDLSVYWYQQSLDQGLQFLIQYYNGEERAKGNILERFSAQQFPDLHSELNLSSLELGDSALYFCASSAGEATYNEQFFGPGTRLTVL.

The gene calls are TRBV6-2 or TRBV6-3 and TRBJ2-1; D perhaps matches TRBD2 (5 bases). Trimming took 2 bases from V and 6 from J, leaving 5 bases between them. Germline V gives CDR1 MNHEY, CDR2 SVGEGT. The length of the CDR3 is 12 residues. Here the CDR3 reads CASSYGLNEQFF. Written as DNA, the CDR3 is TGTGCCAGCAGTTACGGACTCAATGAGCAGTTCTTC.

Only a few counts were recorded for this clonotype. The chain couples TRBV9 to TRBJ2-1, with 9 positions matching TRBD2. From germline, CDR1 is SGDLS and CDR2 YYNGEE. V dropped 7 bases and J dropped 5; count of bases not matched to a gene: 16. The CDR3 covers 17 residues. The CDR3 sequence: CASGQLGRGGGDNEQFF. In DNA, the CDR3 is TGTGCCAGCGGCCAGCTGGGCCGCGGGGGGGGCGACAATGAGCAGTTCTTC. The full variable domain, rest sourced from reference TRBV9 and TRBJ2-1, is DSGVTQTPKHLITATGQRVTLRCSPRSGDLSVYWYQQSLDQGLQFLIQYYNGEERAKGNILERFSAQQFPDLHSELNLSSLELGDSALYFCASGQLGRGGGDNEQFFGPGTRLTVL.